These 18 T cell receptor beta chains were sequenced from one sample in a study of beta chain features in type 1 diabetes (dated by TCRdb to 2017 to 2018). Overall study results and their limits: In all four CD4+ subsets, TCRB CDR3 length was moderately but significantly shorter in type 1 diabetes patients.

Library preparation employed the immunoSEQ multiplex PCR assay. All of the isolated RNA was reverse transcribed with the High Capacity cDNA Reverse Transcription Kit, so expressed TCRB transcripts were sequenced. TCRdb provides this immuneACCESS table in a form limited to in-frame rearrangements. Some clones are lacking; in checked studies, under half of them reflect an unresolved V gene, and why the rest are absent is not known. This sample gives roughly 280,000 clones in total; roughly 25% of them show up just once. Clones ranked in the top ten supply 0.012% of the sample. For these TCRs, the target antigens are not known. Material for sequencing was naive CD4+ T cells from blood. This specimen's cell subset or site label, per the study, means: true naive CD4+ T cells. These receptor sequences come from a woman in her 30s with type 1 diabetes.

In regard to this clone: Other nucleotide sequences from this sample produce the same CDR3. The chain employs TRBV5-1 and TRBJ2-1; D not resolved. This CDR3 spans 12 amino acids. Looked up from germline, CDR1 is SGHRS and CDR2 is YFSETQ. V was shortened by 0 bases and J by 7 bases, with 5 bases between the two germline ends. The CDR3 DNA reads TGCGCCAGCAGCTTGGCCGTAAATGAGCAGTTCTTC. Translating it yields CASSLAVNEQFF.

This chain uses TRBV7-9 with TRBJ2-7, with a weak D call TRBD1 (5 bases). CDR3 size: 14 residues. Trimming pared 3 bases from V and 0 bases from J, leaving 9 bases between. CDR1 is SEHNR and CDR2 is FQNEAQ in the germline V gene (reference sequence). The CDR3 region has the DNA TGTGCCAGCAGCTTCCAGGGTAGCTCCTACGAGCAGTACTTC. Translating it yields CASSFQGSSYEQYF.

V is TRBV27 and J is TRBJ1-1, with D unclear. CDR1 is MNHEY, CDR2 SMNVEV, per germline (reference sequence). V was cut by 5 bases and J by 1 base, with 8 bases left in between. The CDR3 is made up of 13 amino acids. The CDR3 spells CASSRRENTEAFF. The CDR3 DNA is TGTGCCAGCAGTCGACGGGAGAACACTGAAGCTTTCTTT.

This clone has only a few counts. The junction and the germline gene differ at one end; a read error may be behind it. This rearrangement joins TRBV7-7 to TRBJ2-3; D is ambiguous. This CDR3 contains 13 residues. The germline gives CDR1 SSHAT, CDR2 FNYEAQ (reference sequence). CDR3 sequence: CASSLPTNDTQYF. As DNA, the CDR3 is TGTGCTAGCAGCTTACCCACAAACGATACGCAGTATTTT. The full variable domain, in which reference TRBV7-7 and TRBJ2-3 provide the parts outside the CDR3, is GAGVSQSPRYKVTKRGQDVTLRCDPISSHATLYWYQQALGQGPEFLTYFNYEAQPDKSGLPSDRFSAERPEGSISTLTIQRTEQRDSAMYRCASSLPTNDTQYFGPGTRLTVL.

The CDR3, as DNA: TGCGCCAGCAGCCAAGTTTTGATGAGGGACAGGGTAACCGGGGAGCTGTTTTTT. Residues: CASSQVLMRDRVTGELFF. V usage is TRBV4-1 and J usage is TRBJ2-2; 9 bases are shared with TRBD1. Germline CDR1 reads MGHRA; CDR2 reads YSYEKL. There are 18 residues in the CDR3. V lost 1 base, J lost 5 bases, and 11 bases stayed unmatched.

This chain links TRBV28 with TRBJ2-1, with 7 bases matching TRBD2. Germline V gene sequence: CDR1 MDHEN, CDR2 SYDVKM. The length of the CDR3 is 14 residues. The V gene end was trimmed by 5 bases and the J gene end by 6 bases; junction bases not matched to a gene: 7. CDR3 bases: TGTGCCAGCAGTGCCGCGGGGAGGGGCAATGAGCAGTTCTTC. This translates into CASSAAGRGNEQFF.

This clone was counted between two and nine times. The rearrangement uses TRBV30 and TRBJ2-1, with 7 bases identical to TRBD2. Germline V gives CDR1 GTSNPN, CDR2 SVGIG (reference sequence). The junction had 5 bases not matched to a gene; V was cut back by 0 bases and J by 9 bases. CDR3 length: 13 residues. The CDR3 here is CAWSVWGGIEQFF. CDR3 nucleotides: TGTGCCTGGAGTGTATGGGGGGGTATTGAGCAGTTCTTC.

There are a few counts of this clone. This chain uses TRBV30 with TRBJ2-1, with a tentative D call TRBD1 (5 bases). The CDR3 extends over 14 amino acids. V was cut by 0 bases and J by 3 bases, with 9 bases left in between. CDR1 and CDR2 from the germline V gene are GTSNPN and SVGIG (reference sequence). The CDR3 is CAWSVSQGYNEQFF. Written as DNA, the CDR3 is TGTGCCTGGAGTGTATCTCAGGGCTACAATGAGCAGTTCTTC.

The chain has TRBV29-1 and TRBJ2-3, with TRBD2 matching over 11 bases. This CDR3 spans 14 amino acids. Germline-derived CDR1 and CDR2 are SQVTM and ANQGSEA. Trimming removed 8 bases from V and 2 bases from J; junction bases left unmatched: 6. The CDR3 sequence: CSSSTSGNTDTQYF. Written as DNA, the CDR3 is TGCAGCTCCTCGACTAGCGGGAACACAGATACGCAGTATTTT.

The rearrangement links TRBV5-6 to TRBJ2-4, with 10 bases lining up with TRBD2. The CDR3 contains 16 residues. Trimming cost V 2 bases and J 6 bases; bases outside gene matches: 8. In germline, CDR1 is SGHDT, CDR2 YYEEEE. DNA of the CDR3: TGTGCCAGCAGCTTTTTCGACCCTAGCGGGGGAAACATTCAGTACTTC. It specifies CASSFFDPSGGNIQYF.

The V and J genes are TRBV6-5 and TRBJ2-7, with 9 bases fitting TRBD1. The CDR3 length is 15 residues. The J segment lost 3 bases and the V segment lost 0 bases, leaving 3 bases of the junction unmatched. CDR1 MNHEY and CDR2 SVGAGI come from the germline V gene. The CDR3 DNA sequence: TGTGCCAGCAGTTACTCGATGGGACAGGGCTACGAGCAGTACTTC. It is translated as CASSYSMGQGYEQYF.

The rearrangement links TRBV5-1 to TRBJ1-1; D may be TRBD1 (6 bases). The CDR3 has 15 amino acids. Deletions cut 4 bases from V and 5 bases from J, with 18 bases between. Germline V gives CDR1 SGHRS, CDR2 YFSETQ. The CDR3 bases are TGCGCCAGCAGCGCCCTTGGGGGCCAGGGAACTGAAGCTTTCTTT. It is translated as CASSALGGQGTEAFF.

This chain uses TRBV5-1 with TRBJ2-1, with 10 bases identical to TRBD1. This CDR3 comprises 14 residues. The germline V gene has CDR1 SGHRS and CDR2 YFSETQ. Trimming took 0 bases from V and 6 from J; bases not matched to a gene: 0. CDR3 sequence reads: CASSLGDRGNEQFF. CDR3 DNA sequence: TGCGCCAGCAGCTTGGGGGACAGGGGCAATGAGCAGTTCTTC.

This clone was counted between two and nine times. This sample includes further DNA sequences coding for the same CDR3. J is TRBJ2-5 and V is TRBV28; D unclear. The CDR3 consists of 11 residues. V dropped 3 bases and J dropped 5 bases, with 4 bases sitting between them. CDR1 MDHEN and CDR2 SYDVKM come from the germline V gene. The CDR3 coding sequence is TGTGCCAGCAGTTTCCGGGAGACCCAGTACTTC. The encoded protein is CASSFRETQYF.

This rearrangement joins TRBV19 to TRBJ2-7, with 10 positions matching TRBD2. Germline values: CDR1 LNHDA, CDR2 SQIVND (reference sequence). CDR3 length: 16 residues. V lost 5 bases and J lost 3; bases outside the gene matches: 10. The CDR3 region is CASSFKTGLAIYEQYF. CDR3 coding DNA: TGTGCCAGTAGTTTCAAAACGGGACTAGCGATCTACGAGCAGTACTTC.

In this sample, this clone turned up a few times. The chain uses TRBV7-9 and TRBJ2-1; 9 bases align to TRBD2. Germline V gives CDR1 SEHNR, CDR2 FQNEAQ (reference sequence). V shed 4 bases and J 7 bases; nucleotides not matched to a gene: 8. The CDR3 is 15 amino acids. This chain's CDR3 is CASSSVAGAGNEQFF. The CDR3 DNA follows: TGTGCCAGCAGCTCGGTAGCGGGAGCTGGGAATGAGCAGTTCTTC.

The chain combines TRBV7-9 with TRBJ2-2, with D uncertain. CDR1 SEHNR and CDR2 FQNEAQ come from the germline V gene (reference sequence). The CDR3 has 10 residues. Trimming cost V 5 bases and J 8 bases, with 3 bases left between them. The CDR3 is CASSLGELFF. CDR3 sequence (DNA): TGTGCCAGCAGCCTAGGGGAGCTGTTTTTT.

The rearrangement joins TRBV4-2 to TRBJ1-1, with TRBD1 matching over 8 bases. The CDR3 sequence is 15 residues long. V trimming: 1 base; J trimming: 6 bases; junction bases outside the gene matches: 7. Germline CDR1 is LGHNA and CDR2 is YNFKEQ. The CDR3 DNA reads as TGTGCCAGCAGCCAAGGTTTACAGGGGGTCCCTGAAGCTTTCTTT. This codes for CASSQGLQGVPEAFF.